The entry below describes one T cell receptor beta chain. Its antigen is currently unknown. The sample belongs to a study of regulatory T cells in long-lasting Graves disease. Time point noted: persistent/refractory GD, antithyroid drugs over 5 years with positive TRAb. Researchers made the TCR library from RNA that was extracted from PBMCs. American Thyroid Association guidelines defined how Graves' disease was diagnosed. The germline V gene has CDR1 SEHNR and CDR2 FQNEAQ (reference sequence). CDR3 length: 13 amino acids. The V and J ends lost 1 base and 2 bases respectively, with 5 bases between them. Points from the study as a whole: Persistent Graves' patients showed reduced TCR diversity versus newly diagnosed patients. It was peripheral blood alone, not thyroid tissue, that was studied. More public clonotypes were shared by persistent patients (around 2,800) than by new patients (about 970).

Arm-PCR of CDR3 regions with iRepertoire HTBI primers generated TCR beta libraries. TCRdb re-called the multiplex PCR reads through MiXCR, storing one row per CDR3 protein. The repertoire holds some 430,000 distinct CDR3 sequences, with 20% to 25% as singletons. The TCR sequence derives from a female donor with Graves disease. The V and J genes are TRBV7-9 and TRBJ1-2; D uncertain. This specimen was peripheral blood mononuclear cells (PBMCs), taken when the disease was refractory, from a patient treated with antithyroid drugs. CDR3 in amino acids: CASSLDKNYGYTF. CDR3 nucleotide sequence: TGTGCCAGCAGCTTAGACAAGAACTATGGCTACACCTTC.